This TCR beta chain was sequenced for a study of blood T cells in healthy people across ages. A sample-barcoded 5' primer and a J-beta primer mix were used in a second PCR of roughly 7 to 11 cycles. Every individual sample yielded 2.5 million or more paired-end reads (each containing CDR3). TCRdb re-analysed the 5' RACE reads in MiXCR, keeping a single row per CDR3 protein. This repertoire shows 750,000 to 850,000 distinct CDR3 sequences, 25% found once; its top ten account for roughly 3.8%. These data were likewise used in another study, on T cells of mothers and their children. According to that study: Samples were obtained from three healthy Caucasian mothers and their six children. The second PCR used the M1S primer, and this primer added sample barcodes and 2-4 random nucleotides.

Source material: blood. The receptor was isolated from a boy younger than 18 in good health.

In DNA, the CDR3 is TGTGCCAGCAGCTTACAGGGGAGTTACTCCTACAATGAGCAGTTCTTC. Translating gives CASSLQGSYSYNEQFF. The chain couples TRBV7-2 to TRBJ2-1; tentatively, D is TRBD1 (6 bases). Trimming removed 2 bases at V and 0 bases at J, with 11 bases between. Germline CDR1 reads SGHTA; CDR2 reads FQGNSA. This CDR3 is 16 amino acids long.